These 18 T cell receptor beta chains were sequenced from one sample in a study of T-cell reconstitution after alpha-beta-depleted transplantation in children. Preparation of the TCRbeta library used unique molecular identifiers. One entry per CDR3 protein, called by TCRdb with MiXCR from the PCR reads. The sample has about 980,000 distinct CDR3 sequences, about 31% seen once. The starting material was PBMCs, mostly from graft donor cells, obtained 360 days after TCRalphabeta/CD19-depleted stem cell transplant. Receptors were obtained from a boy under three years old who had a stem cell transplant for SCID, so the T cells may come from the graft donor.

This clonotype came up a few times. This chain's CDR3 is CASSFSGTYNEQFF. The CDR3 DNA reads TGTGCCAGCAGCTTTTCCGGGACGTACAATGAGCAGTTCTTC. J is TRBJ2-1 and V is TRBV7-8; the D gene could be TRBD1 or TRBD2 (5 bases each). Germline V gene sequence: CDR1 SGHVS, CDR2 FQNEAQ. V was shortened by 3 bases and J by 4 bases, with 10 bases between the two germline ends. CDR3 length: 14 amino acids.

The CDR3 protein is CASSPGEGRNYGYTF. The CDR3 bases are TGTGCCAGCAGCCCCGGCGAGGGCAGAAACTATGGCTACACCTTC. This sequence joins TRBV7-3 and TRBJ1-2; D is ambiguous. Germline V gene sequence: CDR1 SGHTA, CDR2 FQGTGA. V dropped 5 bases and J dropped 2 bases, with 15 bases sitting between them. The CDR3 totals 15 residues. Based on the CDR3 plus reference TRBV7-3 and TRBJ1-2, the full variable domain is GAGVSQTPSNKVTEKGKYVELRCDPISGHTALYWYRQSLGQGPEFLIYFQGTGAADDSGLPNDRFFAVRPEGSVSTLKIQRTERGDSAVYLCASSPGEGRNYGYTFGSGTRLTVV.

This clonotype was detected only a few times. The CDR3 protein is CASSQVSGLSTDTQYF. The CDR3 DNA is TGTGCCAGCAGCCAAGTTTCGGGGCTCAGCACAGATACGCAGTATTTT. The chain combines TRBV3-1 with TRBJ2-3; the D gene could be TRBD1 or TRBD2 (5 bases each). V was shortened by 1 base and J by 0 bases, with 11 bases between the two germline ends. The CDR3 consists of 16 residues. In germline, CDR1 is LGHDT, CDR2 YNNKEL (reference sequence).

The chain joins TRBV20-1 to TRBJ1-6; possibly TRBD1 for D (5 bases). The V gene lost 2 bases and the J gene lost 0 bases, with 11 bases spanning the gap. Germline V CDR1 and CDR2: DFQATT, SNEGSKA (reference sequence). The CDR3 runs to 16 residues. The CDR3 sequence is CSARPGGSSYNSPLHF. CDR3 nucleotides: TGCAGTGCTAGACCTGGGGGTAGCTCCTATAATTCACCCCTCCACTTT.

The chain couples TRBV2 to TRBJ2-7; weak D call: TRBD2 (7 bases). Trimming cost V 8 bases and J 2 bases, with 13 bases left between them. Germline V gene sequence: CDR1 SNHLY, CDR2 FYNNEI. The CDR3 is made up of 13 amino acids. CDR3 sequence: CASGRGLTYEQYF. The CDR3 coding sequence is TGTGCCAGCGGGCGGGGGCTAACCTACGAGCAGTACTTC.

This clonotype has just a few counts. The chain's CDR3 is CASRGGGPSNQPQHF. DNA of the CDR3: TGTGCCAGCAGGGGAGGTGGGCCGAGCAATCAGCCCCAGCATTTT. The chain combines TRBV12-3 or TRBV12-4 with TRBJ1-5; D not certain. The CDR3 runs to 15 residues. The V and J ends lost 6 bases and 1 base respectively, with 13 bases between them.

This clonotype came up a few times. The J gene is TRBJ1-2, the V gene TRBV29-1; D gene ambiguous. Trimming shortened V by 1 base and J by 4 bases, and 13 bases separated the two germline ends. The CDR3 spans 14 residues. Germline V gene lookup returns CDR1 SQVTM and CDR2 ANQGSEA. CDR3 protein: CSVEGQLQVYGYTF. The CDR3 DNA follows: TGCAGCGTTGAAGGTCAGCTTCAGGTCTATGGCTACACCTTC.

This clonotype was seen a few times. The chain employs TRBV20-1 and TRBJ2-1; D might be TRBD2 (5 bases). V lost 3 bases and J lost 4, with 19 bases in between. Looked up from germline, CDR1 is DFQATT and CDR2 is SNEGSKA (reference sequence). This CDR3 region has 16 residues. CDR3 sequence: CSASHVPGFLYNEQFF. The CDR3 bases are TGCAGTGCTAGTCACGTCCCGGGGTTTTTGTACAATGAGCAGTTCTTC.

The rearrangement joins TRBV6-1 to TRBJ1-2; D ambiguous. This CDR3 comprises 14 residues. CDR1 and CDR2 (germline): MNHNS, SASEGT. The V end was cut by 3 bases, the J end by 2 bases, with 10 bases between. In nucleotides, the CDR3 is TGTGCCAGCAGTGATCCCGGACGGAACTATGGCTACACCTTC. This codes for CASSDPGRNYGYTF.

This rearrangement joins TRBV6-5 to TRBJ1-1; D is undetermined. Germline CDR1 reads MNHEY; CDR2 reads SVGAGI. This CDR3 is 16 amino acids long. V lost 0 bases and J lost 4, with 15 bases in between. CDR3 sequence reads: CASSYSGSRAATEAFF. The CDR3 coding sequence is TGTGCCAGCAGTTACTCAGGCTCTCGTGCAGCCACTGAAGCTTTCTTT.

The rearrangement uses TRBV5-5 and TRBJ2-7, with 8 bases identical to TRBD2. The J segment lost 2 bases and the V segment lost 7 bases, leaving 8 bases of the junction unmatched. Germline assignment: CDR1 SGHKS and CDR2 YYEKEE (reference sequence). This CDR3 has 14 residues. The CDR3, as DNA: TGTGCCAGCGCCTCCGGACTAGCCCCCTACGAGCAGTACTTC. This codes for CASASGLAPYEQYF.

The rearrangement uses TRBV12-3 or TRBV12-4 and TRBJ2-7; possible D gene TRBD2, 5 bases. The CDR3 sequence is 13 residues long. V was shortened by 4 bases and J by 6 bases, with 13 bases between the two germline ends. The CDR3 DNA reads as TGTGCCAGCAGTTCGGGGTTAGGAATCGAGCAGTACTTC. Its translation: CASSSGLGIEQYF.

The chain recombines TRBV20-1 with TRBJ2-3; the match to TRBD1 covers 7 bases. Germline V gives CDR1 DFQATT, CDR2 SNEGSKA (reference sequence). This CDR3 comprises 14 residues. V trimming: 4 bases; J trimming: 2 bases; junction bases outside the gene matches: 6. CDR3 nucleotides: TGCAGTGCTACCCGACAGGGAGCCACAGATACGCAGTATTTT. Its translation is CSATRQGATDTQYF.

The chain carries TRBV20-1 and TRBJ2-1, with TRBD1 as a possible D gene (7 bases). The germline CDR1 and CDR2 sequences are DFQATT and SNEGSKA (reference sequence). The V end lost 6 bases, the J end lost 9 bases, and 21 bases lay between the germline ends. This CDR3 has 14 residues. The CDR3 DNA reads as TGCAGTGCCACCTCCGGCAGGGGGGTGGGTGAGCAGTTCTTC. Translated: CSATSGRGVGEQFF.

The chain is built from TRBV10-3 and TRBJ2-1; D gene unclear. With 0 bases removed from V and 9 bases from J, the gap between germline ends came to 9 bases. The CDR3 consists of 13 residues. Germline V lookup: CDR1 ENHRY, CDR2 SYGVKD. The CDR3, as DNA: TGTGCCATCAGTGAGTCATCTGGGGTTGAGCAGTTCTTC. Amino acid sequence: CAISESSGVEQFF.

V usage is TRBV4-2 and J usage is TRBJ2-7; TRBD1 aligns across 7 bases. CDR1 and CDR2 (germline): LGHNA, YNFKEQ. V lost 0 bases, J lost 2 bases, and 7 bases stayed unmatched. CDR3 length: 16 residues. For the CDR3, the DNA is TGTGCCAGCAGCCAAGATGTCGGGACAGAAGCCTACGAGCAGTACTTC. Residues: CASSQDVGTEAYEQYF.

The table lists this clonotype with a few counts. The chain employs TRBV12-3 or TRBV12-4 and TRBJ1-2; D is perhaps TRBD1 (6 bases). The CDR3 loop spans 13 amino acids. V lost 8 bases, J lost 7 bases, and 17 bases lay in between. For the CDR3, the DNA is TGTGCCAGCGCGTCTACACAGGGTCTTGGCTACACCTTC. This encodes CASASTQGLGYTF.

V usage is TRBV11-1 and J usage is TRBJ1-1, with TRBD1 matching over 12 bases. V shed 0 bases, J shed 1 base, and the junction held 6 bases outside the gene matches. Germline CDR1 and CDR2: SGHAT and FQDESV (reference sequence). This CDR3 has 18 residues. The CDR3 DNA sequence: TGTGCCAGCAGCTTAGCCAAGGGACAGGGGGCCGGGAACACTGAAGCTTTCTTT. It translates to CASSLAKGQGAGNTEAFF.